This section outlines one TCR beta chain sequence together with its context. The antigen remains unidentified. The germline V gene has CDR1 SNHLY and CDR2 FYNNEI. This CDR3 has 14 residues. The V and J ends lost 3 bases and 3 bases respectively, with 12 bases between them. Donors were drawn from the approximately 120-subject validation cohort, separate from the roughly 700-subject first cohort. This entry comes from a study of cytomegalovirus exposure and HLA in healthy donors. Sequenced by immunoSEQ multiplex PCR; TCRdb stores in-frame clones only, minus some. The sample holds some 170,000 clones, 85% to 90% seen once. Notes on the study in general: Reports showed the classifier diagnosing cytomegalovirus status with high specificity and sensitivity.

This rearrangement joins TRBV2 to TRBJ2-7, with D possibly being TRBD1 (5 bases). This receptor was taken from a woman in her twenties or thirties in good health and CMV-seronegative. The source material was PBMCs. CDR3 bases: TGTGCCAGCAGTGAGAGGCGACAGCTCTACGAGCAGTACTTC. Its translation is CASSERRQLYEQYF.